The 14 T cell receptor beta chains below come from one sample, sequenced in a study of early T cells in non-severe SARS-CoV-2 infection. Each CDR3 protein is one row after TCRdb ran MiXCR on the 5' RACE reads. The top ten hold approximately 7% of the sample, which has approximately 70,000 distinct CDR3 sequences, over 4% seen once. Sample: whole blood, taken at baseline. The receptors shown here come from an adult who was a healthcare worker with PCR-confirmed SARS-CoV-2 infection or an uninfected control (not recorded which).

This clonotype showed up many times. CDR3 in amino acids: CASSQRGRNEQFF. The CDR3 DNA follows: TGTGCCAGCAGCCAACGAGGGAGGAATGAGCAGTTCTTC. This sequence joins TRBV16 and TRBJ2-1; D perhaps matches TRBD2 (6 bases). CDR3 length: 13 residues. Per germline, CDR1 KGHSY and CDR2 FQNENV. V lost 2 bases and J 7 bases, leaving 9 bases between the germline ends.

The chain uses TRBV14 and TRBJ2-7; TRBD1 is a possible D gene (6 bases). Trimming removed 1 base from V and 6 bases from J, with 13 bases in between. Germline CDR1 is SGHDN and CDR2 is FVKESK. This CDR3 is built from 14 residues. The CDR3 DNA sequence: TGTGCCAGCAGCCAAGGACAGGTAAACGGCGAGCAGTACTTC. Translation: CASSQGQVNGEQYF.

The CDR3 protein is CSARDTQRPYNEQFF. The CDR3 DNA sequence: TGCAGTGCTAGAGATACCCAGCGACCTTACAATGAGCAGTTCTTC. This sequence joins TRBV20-1 and TRBJ2-1; no firm D call. Germline V gives CDR1 DFQATT, CDR2 SNEGSKA (reference sequence). The V gene lost 0 bases and the J gene lost 4 bases, with 13 bases spanning the gap. This CDR3 is built from 15 residues.

This clonotype was found a few times. The V gene is TRBV28, the J gene TRBJ1-1; 8 bases match TRBD1. The CDR3 extends over 16 amino acids. In germline, CDR1 is MDHEN, CDR2 SYDVKM. Losses at the gene ends were 6 bases for V and 0 bases for J; bases not matched to a gene: 9. DNA for the CDR3: TGTGCCAGCAGCCTCAGGGGGCGCGAACTGAACACTGAAGCTTTCTTT. Translated, it gives CASSLRGRELNTEAFF.

The rearrangement uses TRBV4-1 and TRBJ2-7, with 8 bases identical to TRBD2. J was trimmed by 6 bases and V by 1 base; bases with no gene match: 14. CDR3 size: 17 residues. CDR1 is MGHRA and CDR2 is YSYEKL in the germline V gene. CDR3 residues: CASSQVRPPGGLSEQYF. The CDR3 nucleotides read TGCGCCAGCAGCCAAGTGAGGCCCCCGGGGGGGTTAAGCGAGCAGTACTTC.

This clonotype was counted between two and nine times. The CDR3 DNA sequence: TGTGCCAGCAGCCGCAGGGGGGACGAGCAGTACTTC. This translates into CASSRRGDEQYF. The gene calls are TRBV12-3 or TRBV12-4 and TRBJ2-7; weak D call: TRBD1 (7 bases). Trimming shortened V by 6 bases and J by 5 bases, and 11 bases separated the two germline ends. There are 12 residues in the CDR3.

This clonotype was found many times. This chain uses TRBV27 with TRBJ1-2; 8 bases match TRBD1. The V gene end was trimmed by 10 bases and the J gene end by 6 bases; junction bases not matched to a gene: 7. Germline V lookup: CDR1 MNHEY, CDR2 SMNVEV (reference sequence). The CDR3 has 12 residues. CDR3 in DNA: TGTGCCATCCGACAGGGGAAAGATGGCTACACCTTC. As protein: CAIRQGKDGYTF.

This clonotype was seen more than once but under ten times. This chain connects TRBV7-8 to TRBJ1-3; D unclear. This CDR3 is 12 amino acids long. V was shortened by 5 bases and J by 4 bases, with 6 bases between the two germline ends. From germline, CDR1 is SGHVS and CDR2 FQNEAQ. The DNA for the CDR3 is TGTGCCAGCAGCCGACTAGGAAACACCATATATTTT. Its protein product is CASSRLGNTIYF.

In this sample, this clonotype turned up many times. V gene TRBV7-6 combines with J gene TRBJ2-1, with TRBD1 matching over 11 bases. The CDR3 spans 15 residues. The V and J ends lost 1 base and 8 bases, in that order; junction bases with no gene match: 4. The germline CDR1 and CDR2 sequences are SGHVS and FNYEAQ. The CDR3 protein is CASSLGGTGGHEQFF. CDR3 DNA: TGTGCCAGCAGCTTAGGGGGGACAGGGGGTCATGAGCAGTTCTTC.

This clonotype was observed at least ten times. The chain uses TRBV6-1 and TRBJ2-7, with a tentative D call TRBD2 (6 bases). The length of the CDR3 is 15 residues. The germline gives CDR1 MNHNS, CDR2 SASEGT. Trimming stripped 0 bases from V and 2 bases from J, with 11 bases between. CDR3 nucleotides: TGTGCCAGCAGTGAAGCTGGCGGGACTGCCTACGAGCAGTACTTC. This gives the protein CASSEAGGTAYEQYF.

This clonotype has at least ten counts. The chain combines TRBV20-1 with TRBJ1-2; TRBD1 aligns across 7 bases. CDR1 DFQATT and CDR2 SNEGSKA come from the germline V gene (reference sequence). CDR3 size: 14 residues. The junction had 14 bases not matched to a gene; V was cut back by 5 bases and J by 8 bases. CDR3 nucleotides: TGCAGTGCTCAGGGGGACAGCCACTATGGCGGCTACACCTTC. Its translation: CSAQGDSHYGGYTF.

This clonotype was detected ten times or more. The V gene is TRBV7-3, the J gene TRBJ2-2; D is ambiguous. Trimming pared 5 bases from V and 1 base from J, leaving 14 bases between. Germline V gene data show CDR1 as SGHTA and CDR2 as FQGTGA. The CDR3 spans 16 residues. The CDR3 DNA sequence: TGTGCCAGCAGCCAAATGGCACAGAAGAACACCGGGGAGCTGTTTTTT. The encoded protein is CASSQMAQKNTGELFF.

The genes are TRBV5-1 and TRBJ2-1; D not certain. V lost 5 bases to trimming and J lost 5 bases, with 8 bases between them. CDR1 and CDR2 (germline): SGHRS, YFSETQ. The CDR3 length is 12 residues. The CDR3 loop is CASRLVHNEQFF. The DNA of the CDR3 is TGCGCCAGCAGACTTGTCCACAATGAGCAGTTCTTC.

The chain couples TRBV29-1 to TRBJ2-5; a possible D gene is TRBD2 (5 bases). The CDR3 covers 13 residues. Germline V gives CDR1 SQVTM, CDR2 ANQGSEA. V was trimmed by 1 base and J by 5 bases, leaving 11 bases between them. CDR3 coding DNA: TGCAGCGTTGAAGTGCCCACTAGGGAGACCCAGTACTTC. Translation gives CSVEVPTRETQYF.